Detailed here is one T cell receptor beta chain. Its antigen is currently unknown. The sample is drawn from a study of CD4 T cells in relation to SARS-CoV-2 and coronaviruses. Notes on the study in general: No crossreactivity against non-spike viral proteins was tested here. Memory recall responses, not primary responses primed in culture, are what the assay detects. In around 63% of donors, memory CD4+ clonotypes crossrecognized SARS-CoV-2 and at least one common cold coronavirus spike.

Libraries were prepared by immunoSEQ multiplex PCR; TCRdb keeps only in-frame clonotypes and omits some of them. The sample contains roughly 71,000 clones, around 87% of which appear only once. Before the COVID-19 pandemic, during about 2011-2019, CD4+ T cells were taken from unexposed donors. The sample consisted of memory CD4+ T cells from PBMCs. The sequence was collected from a human donor in good health.

The CDR3 DNA reads as TGTGCCAGCTCAACCACGCAGGGGTTGACAGATACGCAGTATTTT. This gives the protein CASSTTQGLTDTQYF. The chain is built from TRBV18 and TRBJ2-3; TRBD1 is a possible D gene (6 bases). V was trimmed by 5 bases and J by 3 bases, leaving 15 bases between them. Germline CDR1 reads KGHSH; CDR2 reads LQKENI. This CDR3 has 15 residues. The full variable domain, with the rest looked up from reference TRBV18 and TRBJ2-3, is NAGVMQNPRHLVRRRGQEARLRCSPMKGHSHVYWYRQLPEEGLKFMVYLQKENIIDESGMPKERFSAEFPKEGPSILRIQQVVRGDSAAYFCASSTTQGLTDTQYFGPGTRLTVL.